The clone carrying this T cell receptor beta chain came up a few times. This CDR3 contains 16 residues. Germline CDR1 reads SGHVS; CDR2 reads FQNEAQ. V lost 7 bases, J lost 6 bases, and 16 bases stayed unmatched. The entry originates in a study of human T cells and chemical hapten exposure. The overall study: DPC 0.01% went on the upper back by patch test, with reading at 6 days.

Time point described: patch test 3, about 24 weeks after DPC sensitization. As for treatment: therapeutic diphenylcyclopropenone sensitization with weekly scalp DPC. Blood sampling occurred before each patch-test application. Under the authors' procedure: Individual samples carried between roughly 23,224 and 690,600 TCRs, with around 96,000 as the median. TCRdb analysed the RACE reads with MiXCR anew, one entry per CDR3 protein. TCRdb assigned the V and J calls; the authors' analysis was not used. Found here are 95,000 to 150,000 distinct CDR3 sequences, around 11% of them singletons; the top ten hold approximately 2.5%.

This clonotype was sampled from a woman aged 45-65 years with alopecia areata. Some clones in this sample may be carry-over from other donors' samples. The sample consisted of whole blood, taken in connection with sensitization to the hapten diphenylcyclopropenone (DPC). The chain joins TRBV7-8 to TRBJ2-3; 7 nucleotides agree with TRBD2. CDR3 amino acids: CASTEAGVAGSDTQYF. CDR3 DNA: TGTGCCAGCACCGAGGCGGGGGTAGCGGGTAGTGATACGCAGTATTTT.